Listed below are T cell receptor beta chains from one sample, sequenced in a study of molecular identifiers for immune sequencing clone quantification. Each CDR3 protein is one row after TCRdb ran MiXCR on the PCR reads. The sample has 460,000 or so distinct CDR3 sequences; about a fifth are singletons. Sequencing used naive CD8+ T cells from blood, with Jurkat cell RNA spiked in. The source of these receptors is a human donor in good health. Some libraries in this study had Jurkat cell RNA spiked in. Each CDR3 is given with its conserved first and last residue. A D gene is named only where the DNA matches it firmly. Clone size is shown for a subset of rows, as once, few, many or a class of expanded clone.

v_gene	j_gene	d_gene	abundance	CDR3aa	CDR3nt
TRBV7-6	TRBJ2-7	.	few	CASSPAPSTIHEQYF	TGTGCCAGCAGCCCAGCACCCTCGACTATCCACGAGCAGTACTTC
TRBV29-1	TRBJ2-7	TRBD1	few	CSVEQGQNFPYEQYF	TGCAGCGTTGAGCAGGGACAGAATTTTCCCTACGAGCAGTACTTC
TRBV9	TRBJ2-3	TRBD1	.	CASSEGQTGGLTDTQYF	TGTGCCAGCAGCGAGGGTCAGACAGGGGGCCTTACAGATACGCAGTATTTT
TRBV6-1	TRBJ2-5	.	many	CASSESGGTGETQYF	TGTGCCAGCAGTGAAAGCGGGGGGACAGGAGAGACCCAGTACTTC
TRBV28	TRBJ2-1	.	.	CASSPFSISDNEQFF	TGTGCCAGCAGTCCCTTCTCCATCTCCGACAATGAGCAGTTCTTC
TRBV27	TRBJ2-1	TRBD1	.	CASSFPGTGNDEQFF	TGTGCCAGCAGTTTCCCGGGGACAGGGAACGATGAGCAGTTCTTC
TRBV28	TRBJ2-2	.	.	CASSFYPGNTGELFF	TGTGCCAGCAGTTTCTATCCGGGGAACACCGGGGAGCTGTTTTTT
TRBV4-1	TRBJ2-7	TRBD1	.	CASSQGPGQGLDEQYF	TGCGCCAGCAGCCAAGGTCCGGGACAGGGGTTGGACGAGCAGTACTTC
TRBV7-2	TRBJ1-1	.	many	CASSFSEPLTEAFF	TGTGCCAGCAGCTTCTCGGAGCCCCTAACTGAAGCTTTCTTT
TRBV12-3/TRBV12-4	TRBJ1-6	.	many	CASSFEDSPLHF	TGTGCCAGCAGTTTTGAAGATTCACCCCTCCACTTT
TRBV4-1	TRBJ1-1	.	few	CASSQGQEMNTEAFF	TGCGCCAGCAGCCAAGGTCAGGAGATGAACACTGAAGCTTTCTTT
TRBV30	TRBJ1-4	TRBD1	.	CAWRSRQGANEQLFF	TGTGCCTGGAGGTCCCGACAGGGGGCAAATGAACAACTGTTTTTT
TRBV6-5	TRBJ1-6	.	many	CASSYSSSNSPLHF	TGTGCCAGCAGCTACAGTTCAAGTAATTCACCCCTCCACTTT
TRBV4-3	TRBJ2-6	.	many	CASSQGVGANVLTF	TGCGCCAGCAGCCAGGGGGTTGGGGCCAACGTCCTGACTTTC
TRBV5-1	TRBJ2-7	.	.	CASSLAEDTYEQYF	TGCGCCAGCAGCTTGGCCGAAGACACCTACGAGCAGTACTTC
TRBV11-2	TRBJ2-4	.	many	CASSPEGNIQYF	TGTGCCAGCAGCCCCGAGGGAAACATTCAGTACTTC